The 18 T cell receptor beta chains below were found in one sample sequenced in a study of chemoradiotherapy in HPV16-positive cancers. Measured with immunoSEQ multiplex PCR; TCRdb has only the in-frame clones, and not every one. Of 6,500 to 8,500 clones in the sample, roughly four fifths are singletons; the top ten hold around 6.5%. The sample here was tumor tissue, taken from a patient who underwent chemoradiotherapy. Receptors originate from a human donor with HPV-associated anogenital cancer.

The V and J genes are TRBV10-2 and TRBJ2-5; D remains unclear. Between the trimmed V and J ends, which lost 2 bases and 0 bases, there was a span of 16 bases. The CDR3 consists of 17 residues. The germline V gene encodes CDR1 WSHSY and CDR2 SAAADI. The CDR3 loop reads CASSEGDRLLYQETQYF. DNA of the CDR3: TGCGCCAGCAGTGAGGGGGATCGGCTTTTGTACCAAGAGACCCAGTACTTC.

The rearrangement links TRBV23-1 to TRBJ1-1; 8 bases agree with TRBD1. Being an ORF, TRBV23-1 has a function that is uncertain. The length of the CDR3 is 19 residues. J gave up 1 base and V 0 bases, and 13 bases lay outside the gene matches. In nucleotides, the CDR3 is TGCGCCAGCAGTCAATCACTCCCTAGGACAGGGAGAAAGAACACTGAAGCTTTCTTT. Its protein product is CASSQSLPRTGRKNTEAFF.

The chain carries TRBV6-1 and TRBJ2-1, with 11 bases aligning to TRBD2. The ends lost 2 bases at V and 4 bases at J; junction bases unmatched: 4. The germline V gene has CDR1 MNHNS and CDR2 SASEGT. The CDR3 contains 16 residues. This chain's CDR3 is CASSEYLAGGYNEQFF. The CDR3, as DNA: TGTGCCAGCAGTGAATACCTAGCGGGGGGTTACAATGAGCAGTTCTTC.

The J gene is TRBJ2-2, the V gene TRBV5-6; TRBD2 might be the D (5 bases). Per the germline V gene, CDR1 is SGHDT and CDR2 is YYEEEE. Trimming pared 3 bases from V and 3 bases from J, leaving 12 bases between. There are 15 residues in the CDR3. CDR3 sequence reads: CASSSGLGYTGELFF. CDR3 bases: TGTGCCAGCAGCTCGGGGTTGGGGTACACCGGGGAGCTGTTTTTT.

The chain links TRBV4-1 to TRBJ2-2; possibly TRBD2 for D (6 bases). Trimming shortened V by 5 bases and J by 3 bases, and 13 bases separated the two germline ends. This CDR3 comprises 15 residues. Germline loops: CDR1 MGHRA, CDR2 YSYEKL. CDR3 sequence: CASSYRDSYTGELFF. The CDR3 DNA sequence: TGCGCCAGCAGCTATCGGGACTCCTACACCGGGGAGCTGTTTTTT.

The CDR3 nucleotides are TGTGCCTGTAACAGGGGGAGCAATCAGCCCCAGCATTTT. Its protein product is CACNRGSNQPQHF. The gene calls are TRBV30 and TRBJ1-5; TRBD1 aligns across 8 bases. V was pared by 6 bases and J by 1 base, with 2 bases of the junction left unmatched. Germline loops: CDR1 GTSNPN, CDR2 SVGIG (reference sequence). The CDR3 is 13 amino acids.

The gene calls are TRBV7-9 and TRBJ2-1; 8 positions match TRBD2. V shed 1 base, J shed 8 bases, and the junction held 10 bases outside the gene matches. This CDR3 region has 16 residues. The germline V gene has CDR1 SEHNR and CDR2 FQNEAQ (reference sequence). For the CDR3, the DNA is TGTGCCAGCAGCTTAGAGTCGGGGGGGTGGTTTGATGAGCAGTTCTTC. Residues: CASSLESGGWFDEQFF.

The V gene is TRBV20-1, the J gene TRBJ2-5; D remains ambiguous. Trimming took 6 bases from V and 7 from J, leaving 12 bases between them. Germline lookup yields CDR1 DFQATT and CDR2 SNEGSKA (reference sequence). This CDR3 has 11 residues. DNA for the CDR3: TGCAGTGCGAGCGCTTCGGGGACCCAGTACTTC. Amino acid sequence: CSASASGTQYF.

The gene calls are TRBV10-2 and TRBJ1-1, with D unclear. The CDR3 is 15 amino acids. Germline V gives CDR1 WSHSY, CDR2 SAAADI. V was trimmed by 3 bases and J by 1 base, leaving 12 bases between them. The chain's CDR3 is CASSDDLMGNTEAFF. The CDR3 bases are TGCGCCAGCAGTGACGATCTAATGGGGAACACTGAAGCTTTCTTT.

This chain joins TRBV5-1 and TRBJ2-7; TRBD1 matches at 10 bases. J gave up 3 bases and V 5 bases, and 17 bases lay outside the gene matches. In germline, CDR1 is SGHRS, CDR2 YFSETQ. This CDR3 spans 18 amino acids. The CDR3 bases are TGCGCCAGCAGGCTTACAACACCGGGACAGGGGACTTACTACGAGCAGTACTTC. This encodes CASRLTTPGQGTYYEQYF.

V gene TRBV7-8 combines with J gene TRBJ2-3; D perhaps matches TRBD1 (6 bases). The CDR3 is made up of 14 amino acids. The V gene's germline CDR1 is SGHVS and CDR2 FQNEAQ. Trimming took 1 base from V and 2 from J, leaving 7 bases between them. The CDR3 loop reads CASSLDRATDTQYF. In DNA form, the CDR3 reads TGTGCCAGCAGCTTAGACAGGGCCACAGATACGCAGTATTTT.

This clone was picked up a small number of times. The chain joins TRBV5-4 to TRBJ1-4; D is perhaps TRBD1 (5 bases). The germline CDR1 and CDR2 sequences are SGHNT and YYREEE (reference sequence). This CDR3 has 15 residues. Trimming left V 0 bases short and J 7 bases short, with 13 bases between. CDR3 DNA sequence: TGTGCCAGCAGCTTGGATCAGGGTGAGGGTGAAAAACTGTTTTTT. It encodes CASSLDQGEGEKLFF.

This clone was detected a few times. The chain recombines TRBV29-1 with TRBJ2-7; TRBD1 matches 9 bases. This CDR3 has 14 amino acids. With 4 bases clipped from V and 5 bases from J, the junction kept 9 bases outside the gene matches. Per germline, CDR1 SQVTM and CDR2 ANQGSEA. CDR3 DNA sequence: TGCAGCGTTGTAACTGGGACAGGGAAGGACGAGCAGTACTTC. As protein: CSVVTGTGKDEQYF.

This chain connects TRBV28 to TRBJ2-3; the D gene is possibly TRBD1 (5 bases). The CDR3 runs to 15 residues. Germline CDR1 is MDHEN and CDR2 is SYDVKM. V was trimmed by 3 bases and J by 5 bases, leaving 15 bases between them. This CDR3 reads CASSFAGPQGDTQYF. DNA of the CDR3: TGTGCCAGCAGTTTTGCAGGGCCTCAAGGAGATACGCAGTATTTT.

CDR3 nucleotides: TGTGCCAGCAGCCAACAGGGCACCGGAAACACCATATATTTT. This encodes CASSQQGTGNTIYF. This rearrangement joins TRBV6-6 to TRBJ1-3; a weak D match, TRBD1 (6 bases). Germline V gives CDR1 MNHNY, CDR2 SVGAGI (reference sequence). The V and J ends lost 6 bases and 4 bases respectively, with 13 bases between them. The CDR3 is made up of 14 amino acids.

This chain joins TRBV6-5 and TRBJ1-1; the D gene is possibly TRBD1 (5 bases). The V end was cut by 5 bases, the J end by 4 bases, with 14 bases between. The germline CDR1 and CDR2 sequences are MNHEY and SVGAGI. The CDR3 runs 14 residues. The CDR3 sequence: CASSARVESTEAFF. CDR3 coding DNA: TGTGCCAGCAGTGCCAGGGTGGAGAGCACTGAAGCTTTCTTT.

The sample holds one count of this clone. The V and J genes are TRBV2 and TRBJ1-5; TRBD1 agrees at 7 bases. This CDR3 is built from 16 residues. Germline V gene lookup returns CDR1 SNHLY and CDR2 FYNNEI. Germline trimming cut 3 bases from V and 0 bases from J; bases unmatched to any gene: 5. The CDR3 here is CASSETGINSNQPQHF. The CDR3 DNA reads TGTGCCAGCAGTGAGACAGGGATAAATAGCAATCAGCCCCAGCATTTT.

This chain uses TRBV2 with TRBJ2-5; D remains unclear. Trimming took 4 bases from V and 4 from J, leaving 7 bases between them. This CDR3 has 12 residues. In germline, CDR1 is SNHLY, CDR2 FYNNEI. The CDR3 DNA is TGTGCCAGCAGTGGCAGACGAGAGACCCAGTACTTC. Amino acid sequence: CASSGRRETQYF.